This record covers a single TCR beta chain. Its antigen is not known. Germline V CDR1 and CDR2: SQVTM, ANQGSEA. This CDR3 spans 17 amino acids. The ends lost 0 bases at V and 1 base at J; junction bases unmatched: 10. This specimen belongs to a study of T-cell memory formation after mild COVID-19. Study outcomes and limitations: Among CD4+ contracting clones, most were CM and EM, and CD8+ ones EMRA. There was a balanced CD4/CD8 profile in clones contracting day 15 to 85, and later expanders leaned CD4+.

Each CDR3 protein gets one entry after TCRdb re-called the 5' RACE reads with MiXCR. The sample records some 110,000 distinct CDR3 sequences, 9.5% to 15% being singletons. The receptor's source is an adult woman who had mild COVID-19 (a few samples of this study predate the infection). Cell type and time point are not known. The chain employs TRBV29-1 and TRBJ2-3, with 7 bases fitting TRBD2. Sequenced sample: PBMCs or a T cell subset sorted from them (not recorded which). CDR3 sequence reads: CSVEDLRGGTRTDTQYF. The CDR3 nucleotides read TGCAGCGTTGAAGATCTACGGGGAGGGACCCGCACAGATACGCAGTATTTT.